This T cell receptor beta chain derives from a study of CXCR3-negative and CXCR3-positive naive CD8 T cells. Whole-study context: About 135 million TRB reads in total, about 1.5 +/- 0.3 million per library. Study-wide results and caveats: Naive subsets were similarly diverse, while memory CD8+ repertoires were much less diverse. Post-cryopreservation CXCR3 expression was partly diminished, and the bulk of assays employed fresh PBMCs.

Triplicate sorts, a few hundred thousand cells apiece, were made for each CD8+ T cell subset. The CDR3 runs 14 residues. In germline, CDR1 is LGHNA, CDR2 YSLEER. Through 5' RACE with UMI labels, the TRB cDNA libraries were prepared. Reprocessing the 5' RACE reads, TCRdb reports a single entry for every CDR3 protein and omits DNA. The sample totals about 43,000 distinct CDR3 sequences; its top ten clones hold roughly 14%. With respect to this clonotype: Antigen unknown.

Material: memory CD8+ T cells from blood. The chain carries TRBV4-3 and TRBJ2-7. This receptor was identified in a human donor in good health. Some clones in this sample may be carry-over from other donors' samples. The CDR3: CASSQDLERREQYF.